Given below is one T cell receptor (beta chain) in context. Data came from immunoSEQ multiplex PCR; TCRdb stores just in-frame clones and leaves some out. The data show about 200,000 clones, with 92% seen just once and more than 0.95% held by the top ten. This entry is derived from a study of blood T cell repertoires in COVID-19. On the study more broadly: Sources were T cells, B-cell-depleted T cells, or PBMCs; the material itself was cDNA or gDNA.

This CDR3 is built from 14 residues. Trimming removed 4 bases from V and 2 bases from J, with 12 bases in between. Germline CDR1 is PRHDT and CDR2 is FYEKMQ (reference sequence). The genes are TRBV13 and TRBJ2-7; D is unresolved. Specimen: peripheral blood. The sequence derives from a man aged 25-45 years with acute or convalescent COVID-19. The CDR3 coding sequence is TGTGCCAGCAGCTCTGGGTTGGGCCCCTACGAGCAGTACTTC. This sequence encodes CASSSGLGPYEQYF.